This T cell receptor beta chain was profiled in a study of shared clonotypes between healthy human individuals. Replicate PCRs run on sorted subsets employed around 200 ng DNA, roughly 30,000 T cell genomes. Repertoires were generated with immunoSEQ multiplex PCR, while TCRdb's copy carries only in-frame clones and drops some. The table includes about 1.5 million clones, 95% to 99% detected once. Researchers partitioned CD4+ cells into CD45RA+ naive and CD45RA-negative memory subsets. Notes on this clone: Other nucleotide sequences in the sample specify the same CDR3.

Sequencing input: naive CD4+ T cells sorted from blood. Sample subset: CD45RA+ positively selected. This receptor was taken from a young man in good health.

CDR3: CASRYAYEQYF. The CDR3, as DNA: TGTGCCAGCAGGTATGCCTACGAGCAGTACTTC. This chain joins TRBV2 and TRBJ2-7; D unclear. The ends were cut back, 6 bases at V and 2 bases at J, with 5 bases in the middle. The length of the CDR3 is 11 residues. The germline V gene encodes CDR1 SNHLY and CDR2 FYNNEI.